The 31 T cell receptor beta chains below come from one sample, sequenced in a study of blood T cells in healthy people across ages. The authors ran a second PCR of 7 to 11 cycles using a sample-barcoded 5' primer and a J-beta primer mix. One entry per CDR3 protein results from TCRdb running MiXCR on the 5' RACE reads. The repertoire includes around 820,000 distinct CDR3 sequences, roughly 25% of them detected once, and more than 3% sits in the top ten. The same sample was also studied in work on T cells of mothers and their children.

The sample taken for sequencing was blood. These receptors were collected from a boy younger than 18 in good health.

The chain combines TRBV20-1 with TRBJ2-3; 8 nucleotides line up with TRBD1. V was clipped by 2 bases and J by 9 bases; unmatched bases: 10. This CDR3 is 14 amino acids long. Looked up from germline, CDR1 is DFQATT and CDR2 is SNEGSKA (reference sequence). The CDR3 nucleotides are TGCAGTGCTAGAAAACCGGGACAGGAGATAACGCAGTATTTT. Amino acids: CSARKPGQEITQYF.

This clonotype was found a few times. This chain links TRBV2 with TRBJ2-5; 16 bases map to TRBD2. The germline V gene has CDR1 SNHLY and CDR2 FYNNEI. The CDR3 spans 17 residues. Losses at the gene ends were 5 bases for V and 5 bases for J; bases not matched to a gene: 8. The CDR3 protein is CASSLGLAGGPRETQYF. DNA of the CDR3: TGTGCCAGCAGTCTGGGACTAGCGGGAGGGCCCCGGGAGACCCAGTACTTC.

This clonotype was picked up a small number of times. This chain connects TRBV5-1 to TRBJ2-1; possibly TRBD2 for D (6 bases). This CDR3 has 17 amino acids. Deletions cut 0 bases from V and 1 base from J, with 14 bases between. Germline CDR1 and CDR2: SGHRS and YFSETQ. CDR3: CASSLVGGLGSYNEQFF. DNA for the CDR3: TGCGCCAGCAGCTTGGTGGGGGGACTCGGGTCCTACAATGAGCAGTTCTTC. Together with reference TRBV5-1 and TRBJ2-1, the CDR3 gives the full variable domain: KAGVTQTPRYLIKTRGQQVTLSCSPISGHRSVSWYQQTPGQGLQFLFEYFSETQRNKGNFPGRFSGRQFSNSRSEMNVSTLELGDSALYLCASSLVGGLGSYNEQFFGPGTRLTVL.

This clonotype appeared a few times. The chain joins TRBV5-5 to TRBJ2-1, with unresolved D. CDR1 and CDR2 from the germline V gene are SGHKS and YYEKEE (reference sequence). This CDR3 comprises 14 residues. The V end was cut by 3 bases, the J end by 0 bases, with 7 bases between. CDR3 sequence: CASSSRISYNEQFF. The CDR3 bases are TGTGCCAGCAGCTCGAGGATCTCCTACAATGAGCAGTTCTTC.

This clonotype was recorded a few times. The rearrangement joins TRBV9 to TRBJ2-7, with 8 bases lining up with TRBD2. Looked up from germline, CDR1 is SGDLS and CDR2 is YYNGEE. This CDR3 contains 16 residues. J lost 7 bases, V lost 3 bases, and 15 bases had no gene match. This chain's CDR3 is CASSARPGLVGEEQYF. In DNA form, the CDR3 reads TGTGCCAGCAGCGCACGGCCGGGACTAGTGGGGGAAGAGCAGTACTTC.

The chain joins TRBV6-1 to TRBJ2-3, with D unresolved. This CDR3 comprises 15 residues. Germline V gives CDR1 MNHNS, CDR2 SASEGT. The V and J ends lost 4 bases and 1 base respectively, with 12 bases between them. The chain's CDR3 is CASSVVGLGTDTQYF. In DNA form, the CDR3 reads TGTGCCAGCAGTGTCGTGGGGTTGGGCACAGATACGCAGTATTTT.

This clonotype occurred a few times. The chain uses TRBV6-5 and TRBJ2-5; 9 nucleotides align to TRBD1. The V gene's germline CDR1 is MNHEY and CDR2 SVGAGI. CDR3 length: 13 residues. V trimming: 10 bases; J trimming: 3 bases; junction bases outside the gene matches: 6. DNA of the CDR3: TGTGCCATTTGGGACAGGGCTGAAGAGACCCAGTACTTC. It codes for CAIWDRAEETQYF.

This clonotype was counted only a few times. The chain recombines TRBV28 with TRBJ2-5; D unresolved. Looked up from germline, CDR1 is MDHEN and CDR2 is SYDVKM. The V end was cut by 3 bases, the J end by 1 base, with 9 bases between. The CDR3 is 14 residues long. CDR3: CASSLDGIQETQYF. The CDR3 DNA follows: TGTGCCAGCAGTTTGGATGGGATCCAAGAGACCCAGTACTTC.

This sequence joins TRBV20-1 and TRBJ2-1; a weak D match, TRBD2 (6 bases). CDR3 size: 14 residues. V lost 6 bases, J lost 0 bases, and 12 bases lay in between. In germline, CDR1 is DFQATT, CDR2 SNEGSKA (reference sequence). Here the CDR3 reads CSAAGLSSYNEQFF. Written as DNA, the CDR3 is TGCAGTGCCGCGGGACTTAGCTCCTACAATGAGCAGTTCTTC.

This clonotype was counted between two and nine times. The chain joins TRBV20-1 to TRBJ2-6; D uncertain. V dropped 6 bases and J dropped 0 bases, with 9 bases sitting between them. CDR1 DFQATT and CDR2 SNEGSKA come from the germline V gene (reference sequence). This CDR3 has 14 amino acids. The DNA of the CDR3 is TGCAGTGCGGCAGAGATCTCTGGGGCCAACGTCCTGACTTTC. Translated: CSAAEISGANVLTF.

V usage is TRBV29-1 and J usage is TRBJ2-2; a possible D gene is TRBD1 (6 bases). Germline V CDR1 and CDR2: SQVTM, ANQGSEA. The CDR3 totals 17 residues. V lost 0 bases and J lost 4, with 18 bases in between. The CDR3 nucleotides are TGCAGCGTTGAAGAGTTCCGGGACCTGGGGGCCACCGGGGAGCTGTTTTTT. It specifies CSVEEFRDLGATGELFF.

This chain connects TRBV20-1 to TRBJ2-1; 11 bases match TRBD2. Germline V lookup: CDR1 DFQATT, CDR2 SNEGSKA (reference sequence). V shed 7 bases, J shed 9 bases, and the junction held 11 bases outside the gene matches. The CDR3 covers 14 residues. The CDR3 here is CSDGGTSGTGEQFF. The CDR3 bases are TGCAGTGACGGGGGGACTAGCGGCACGGGTGAGCAGTTCTTC.

Only a few counts were recorded for this clonotype. This chain joins TRBV27 and TRBJ1-1; possibly TRBD1 for D (5 bases). The CDR3 totals 13 residues. Trimming took 6 bases from V and 6 from J, leaving 14 bases between them. The V gene's germline CDR1 is MNHEY and CDR2 SMNVEV (reference sequence). Here the CDR3 reads CASSPGRGSEAFF. DNA of the CDR3: TGTGCCAGCAGCCCGGGACGAGGATCTGAAGCTTTCTTT.

The chain links TRBV7-9 to TRBJ2-2; TRBD1 matches 7 bases. Germline values: CDR1 SEHNR, CDR2 FQNEAQ (reference sequence). With 2 bases clipped from V and 0 bases from J, the junction kept 3 bases outside the gene matches. The CDR3 is made up of 16 amino acids. The CDR3 DNA sequence: TGTGCCAGCAGCTTAATAGGGGGCTCGAACACCGGGGAGCTGTTTTTT. Its translation: CASSLIGGSNTGELFF.

This clonotype was detected only a few times. This chain connects TRBV18 to TRBJ1-1, with TRBD1 as a possible D gene (6 bases). Deletions cut 4 bases from V and 0 bases from J, with 15 bases between. The germline V gene encodes CDR1 KGHSH and CDR2 LQKENI. The length of the CDR3 is 16 residues. This CDR3 reads CASSRVGGTMNTEAFF. The CDR3 coding sequence is TGTGCCAGCTCACGAGTGGGGGGGACAATGAACACTGAAGCTTTCTTT. The entire variable domain, with the rest obtained from reference TRBV18 and TRBJ1-1, is as follows: NAGVMQNPRHLVRRRGQEARLRCSPMKGHSHVYWYRQLPEEGLKFMVYLQKENIIDESGMPKERFSAEFPKEGPSILRIQQVVRGDSAAYFCASSRVGGTMNTEAFFGQGTRLTVV.

This clonotype was found a few times. The chain employs TRBV7-9 and TRBJ1-1; a possible D gene is TRBD1 (5 bases). The CDR3 is 13 residues long. V lost 5 bases and J 5 bases, leaving 12 bases between the germline ends. In germline, CDR1 is SEHNR, CDR2 FQNEAQ (reference sequence). The CDR3 DNA reads TGTGCCAGCAGCCGGGGGATTCATACTGAAGCTTTCTTT. Translation: CASSRGIHTEAFF.

V usage is TRBV20-1 and J usage is TRBJ2-5; no reliable D call. The CDR3 consists of 11 residues. Germline CDR1 and CDR2: DFQATT and SNEGSKA (reference sequence). The V and J ends lost 7 bases and 4 bases respectively, with 10 bases between them. CDR3 region: CSEEPRETQYF. CDR3 DNA: TGCAGTGAGGAACCCCGAGAGACCCAGTACTTC.

This chain joins TRBV6-2 or TRBV6-3 and TRBJ2-4, with 10 bases lining up with TRBD1. This CDR3 is built from 13 residues. In germline, CDR1 is MNHEY, CDR2 SVGEGT. With 6 bases clipped from V and 15 bases from J, the junction kept 11 bases outside the gene matches. The CDR3 DNA reads as TGTGCCAGCAGACGAATCGGGACAGGGGTTGGGTACTTC. Protein product: CASRRIGTGVGYF.

This clonotype was detected only a few times. This chain links TRBV28 with TRBJ2-5, with 8 bases that match TRBD1. The CDR3 loop spans 15 amino acids. The ends lost 6 bases at V and 2 bases at J; junction bases unmatched: 8. The V gene's germline CDR1 is MDHEN and CDR2 SYDVKM. The CDR3 DNA sequence: TGTGCCAGCAGCGAACGCAGGGGGCCTCAAGAGACCCAGTACTTC. This sequence encodes CASSERRGPQETQYF.

The chain combines TRBV2 with TRBJ2-6; D not certain. This CDR3 spans 15 amino acids. The V and J ends lost 2 bases and 0 bases respectively, with 5 bases between them. The germline gives CDR1 SNHLY, CDR2 FYNNEI. Written as DNA, the CDR3 is TGTGCCAGCAGTGAATTGCTCTCTGGGGCCAACGTCCTGACTTTC. This encodes CASSELLSGANVLTF.

The chain has TRBV13 and TRBJ2-5; tentative D call: TRBD2 (5 bases). Trimming removed 3 bases at V and 5 bases at J, with 10 bases between. The germline V gene has CDR1 PRHDT and CDR2 FYEKMQ (reference sequence). This CDR3 is 13 amino acids long. CDR3 sequence: CASSLDSVETQYF. The CDR3 DNA sequence: TGTGCCAGCAGCTTGGATAGCGTCGAGACCCAGTACTTC.

This clonotype was counted a few times. The chain is built from TRBV12-5 and TRBJ2-4; perhaps D is TRBD1 or TRBD2 (7 bases each). The V gene's germline CDR1 is LGHNT and CDR2 FRNRAP. Trimming removed 2 bases at V and 8 bases at J, with 22 bases between. This CDR3 region has 17 residues. CDR3 sequence reads: CASGLPTTGRAGDIQYF. Here the CDR3 DNA reads TGTGCTAGTGGTTTGCCGACGACAGGGAGGGCCGGGGACATTCAGTACTTC.

This clonotype came up a few times. CDR3 DNA: TGTGCCATGCGATGGGCGTTGGAGATACAGGGGGCAGGAGGAAACACCATATATTTT. It encodes CAMRWALEIQGAGGNTIYF. The chain combines TRBV10-3 with TRBJ1-3; 9 bases fit TRBD1. The CDR3 loop spans 19 amino acids. V was clipped by 9 bases and J by 4 bases; unmatched bases: 22. Looked up from germline, CDR1 is ENHRY and CDR2 is SYGVKD.

The chain has TRBV20-1 and TRBJ2-3, with 8 bases aligning to TRBD1. Unmatched junction bases numbered 6, after V lost 6 bases and J lost 1 base. The germline V gene encodes CDR1 DFQATT and CDR2 SNEGSKA (reference sequence). The length of the CDR3 is 14 residues. This chain's CDR3 is CSAAQGAGTDTQYF. CDR3 coding DNA: TGCAGTGCCGCGCAGGGGGCAGGCACAGATACGCAGTATTTT.

The chain has TRBV30 and TRBJ1-4; 9 nucleotides line up with TRBD1. This CDR3 region has 15 residues. The ends lost 0 bases at V and 5 bases at J; junction bases unmatched: 4. The germline CDR1 and CDR2 sequences are GTSNPN and SVGIG (reference sequence). CDR3: CAWSVRQGVNEKLFF. CDR3 DNA sequence: TGTGCCTGGAGTGTCCGACAGGGGGTAAATGAAAAACTGTTTTTT.

The chain links TRBV5-5 to TRBJ2-5; unclear D gene. CDR3 size: 13 residues. CDR1 is SGHKS, CDR2 YYEKEE, per germline (reference sequence). With 4 bases removed from V and 7 bases from J, the gap between germline ends came to 14 bases. CDR3 coding DNA: TGTGCCAGCAGCGTCGAGAATGCGGTGACCCAGTACTTC. Protein sequence: CASSVENAVTQYF. Combining the CDR3 with reference TRBV5-5 and TRBJ2-5 gives the whole variable domain DAGVTQSPTHLIKTRGQQVTLRCSPISGHKSVSWYQQVLGQGPQFIFQYYEKEERGRGNFPDRFSARQFPNYSSELNVNALLLGDSALYLCASSVENAVTQYFGPGTRLLVL.

This clonotype has a handful of counts. This chain connects TRBV29-1 to TRBJ2-1; D gene uncertain. Germline CDR1 SQVTM, CDR2 ANQGSEA. The CDR3 runs 14 residues. Trimming shortened V by 5 bases and J by 1 base, and 12 bases separated the two germline ends. CDR3 sequence (DNA): TGCAGCGTTTGTGGGGATAGGTCCTACAATGAGCAGTTCTTC. This translates into CSVCGDRSYNEQFF.

The rearrangement links TRBV6-5 to TRBJ2-1; possible D gene TRBD2, 7 bases. The CDR3 has 13 amino acids. CDR1 and CDR2 from the germline V gene are MNHEY and SVGAGI. Trimming took off 5 bases at V and 9 bases at J, with 14 bases between the two ends. DNA of the CDR3: TGTGCCAGCAGTAAAGGGGGGGCAGTTGAGCAGTTCTTC. This translates into CASSKGGAVEQFF.

This chain joins TRBV9 and TRBJ2-5, with D possibly TRBD1 on 6 matching bases. V dropped 3 bases and J dropped 11 bases, with 14 bases sitting between them. Germline V CDR1 and CDR2: SGDLS, YYNGEE. The CDR3 is 12 amino acids. The CDR3 nucleotides are TGTGCCAGCAGCGCGGAAACAGGGCCTCAGTACTTC. It is translated as CASSAETGPQYF.

The V gene is TRBV5-1, the J gene TRBJ1-6, with D possibly matching TRBD1 (5 bases). This CDR3 is 15 amino acids long. V gave up 4 bases and J gave up 8 bases, with 16 bases separating them. Germline V gene data show CDR1 as SGHRS and CDR2 as YFSETQ. The CDR3 loop is CASSESGTDYSPLHF. The CDR3 coding sequence is TGCGCCAGCAGCGAGTCCGGGACGGACTATTCACCCCTCCACTTT.

The chain has TRBV7-2 and TRBJ2-7, with D perhaps TRBD1 or TRBD2 (5 bases each). The CDR3 loop spans 16 amino acids. Germline V lookup: CDR1 SGHTA, CDR2 FQGNSA. V dropped 0 bases and J dropped 2 bases, with 14 bases sitting between them. The CDR3 is CASSLAGVGSPYEQYF. In DNA, the CDR3 is TGTGCCAGCAGCTTAGCGGGGGTGGGGTCTCCCTACGAGCAGTACTTC.